This TCR beta chain derives from a study of blood T cells in healthy people across ages. General observations from the study: PBMC samples, being unsorted, prevented any conclusive comparison of naive and antigen-experienced cells. More naive CD4+ cells and higher diversity were found in long-lived than in aged donors. A strong correlation was seen between TCR beta diversity and naive T cell percentage.

Primers used in a second PCR of about 6 to 11 cycles were a sample-barcoded 5' primer and a J-beta primer mix. There were at least 2.5 million CDR3-containing paired-end reads obtained from each sample. TCRdb redid the calling of the 5' RACE reads with MiXCR, one entry per CDR3 protein. The sample lists 650,000 to 950,000 distinct CDR3 sequences, around 43% occurring once. About this clonotype itself: Its antigen is not identified.

The sample was blood. The origin of this receptor is a man aged 60 to 75 in good health.

For the CDR3, the DNA is TGCGCCAGCAGCTTGGGGAGCGGGAGGGGTTACGAGCAGTACTTC. This sequence encodes CASSLGSGRGYEQYF. V is TRBV5-1 and J is TRBJ2-7; 10 bases are shared with TRBD2. The CDR3 totals 15 residues. With V trimmed by 0 bases and J by 4 bases, 4 bases remained unmatched. Germline V gives CDR1 SGHRS, CDR2 YFSETQ.